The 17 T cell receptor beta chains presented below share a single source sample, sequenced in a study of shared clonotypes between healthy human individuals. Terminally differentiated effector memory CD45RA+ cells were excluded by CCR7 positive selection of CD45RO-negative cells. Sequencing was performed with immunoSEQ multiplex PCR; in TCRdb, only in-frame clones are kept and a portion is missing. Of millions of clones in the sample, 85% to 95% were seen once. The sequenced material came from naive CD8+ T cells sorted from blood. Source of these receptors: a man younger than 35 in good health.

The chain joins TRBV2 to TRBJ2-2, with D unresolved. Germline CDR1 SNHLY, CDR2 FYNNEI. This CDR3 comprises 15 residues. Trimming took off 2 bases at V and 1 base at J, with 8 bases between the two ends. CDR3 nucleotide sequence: TGTGCCAGCAGTGAAATCCAGGAGAACACCGGGGAGCTGTTTTTT. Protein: CASSEIQENTGELFF.

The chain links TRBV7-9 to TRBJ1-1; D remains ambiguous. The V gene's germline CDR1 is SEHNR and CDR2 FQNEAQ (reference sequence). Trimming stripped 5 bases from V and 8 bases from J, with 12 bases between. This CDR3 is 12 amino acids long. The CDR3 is CASSPKGAEAFF. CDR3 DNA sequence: TGTGCCAGCAGCCCAAAGGGCGCCGAAGCTTTCTTT.

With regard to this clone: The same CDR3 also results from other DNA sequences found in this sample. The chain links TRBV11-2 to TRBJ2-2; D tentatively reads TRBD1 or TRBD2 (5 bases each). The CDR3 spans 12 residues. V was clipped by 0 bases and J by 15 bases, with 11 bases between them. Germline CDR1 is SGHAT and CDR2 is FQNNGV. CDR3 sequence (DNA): TGTGCCAGCAGCTTAGACCGGGGCGAGTTGTTTTTT. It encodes CASSLDRGELFF. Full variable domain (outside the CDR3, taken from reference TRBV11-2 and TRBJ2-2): EAGVAQSPRYKIIEKRQSVAFWCNPISGHATLYWYQQILGQGPKLLIQFQNNGVVDDSQLPKDRFSAERLKGVDSTLKIQPAKLEDSAVYLCASSLDRGELFFGEGSRLTVL.

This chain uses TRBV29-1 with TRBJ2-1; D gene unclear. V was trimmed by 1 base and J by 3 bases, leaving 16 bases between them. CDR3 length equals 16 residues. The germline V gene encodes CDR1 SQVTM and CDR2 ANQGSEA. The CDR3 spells CSVEALRSTDYNEQFF. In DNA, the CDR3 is TGCAGCGTTGAAGCCCTCAGGAGTACAGACTACAATGAGCAGTTCTTC.

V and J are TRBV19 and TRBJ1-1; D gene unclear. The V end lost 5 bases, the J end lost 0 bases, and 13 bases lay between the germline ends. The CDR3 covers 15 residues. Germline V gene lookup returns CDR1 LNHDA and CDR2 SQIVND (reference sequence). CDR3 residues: CASSAEEGLNTEAFF. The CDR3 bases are TGTGCCAGTAGTGCCGAAGAAGGTCTGAACACTGAAGCTTTCTTT.

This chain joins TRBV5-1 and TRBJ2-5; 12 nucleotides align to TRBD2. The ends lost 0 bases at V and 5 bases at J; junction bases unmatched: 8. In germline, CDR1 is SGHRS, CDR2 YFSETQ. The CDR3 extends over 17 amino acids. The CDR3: CASSLDLAGGPPETQYF. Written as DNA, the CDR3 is TGCGCCAGCAGCTTGGACCTAGCGGGGGGGCCCCCCGAGACCCAGTACTTC.

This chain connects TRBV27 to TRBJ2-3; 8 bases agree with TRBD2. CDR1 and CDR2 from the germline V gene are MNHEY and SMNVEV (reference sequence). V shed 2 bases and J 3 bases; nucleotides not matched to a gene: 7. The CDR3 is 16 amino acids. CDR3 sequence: CASSLLAGGYTDTQYF. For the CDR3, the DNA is TGTGCCAGCAGTTTACTGGCGGGAGGATATACAGATACGCAGTATTTT.

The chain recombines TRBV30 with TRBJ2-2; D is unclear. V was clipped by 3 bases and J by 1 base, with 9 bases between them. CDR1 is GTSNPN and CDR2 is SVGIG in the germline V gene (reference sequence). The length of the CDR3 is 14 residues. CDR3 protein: CAWRVDRNTGELFF. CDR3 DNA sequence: TGTGCCTGGAGAGTGGATCGGAACACCGGGGAGCTGTTTTTT.

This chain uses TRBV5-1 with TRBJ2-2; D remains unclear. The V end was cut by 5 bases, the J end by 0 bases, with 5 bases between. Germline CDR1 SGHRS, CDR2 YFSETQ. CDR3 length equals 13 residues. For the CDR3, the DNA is TGCGCCAGCAGAGTTCCGAACACCGGGGAGCTGTTTTTT. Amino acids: CASRVPNTGELFF.

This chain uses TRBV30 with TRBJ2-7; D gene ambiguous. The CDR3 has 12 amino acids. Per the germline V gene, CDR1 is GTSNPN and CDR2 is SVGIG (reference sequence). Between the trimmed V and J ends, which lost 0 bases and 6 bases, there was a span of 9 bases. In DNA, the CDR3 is TGTGCCTGGAGTGTTTATAGTGGCGAGCAGTACTTC. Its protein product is CAWSVYSGEQYF.

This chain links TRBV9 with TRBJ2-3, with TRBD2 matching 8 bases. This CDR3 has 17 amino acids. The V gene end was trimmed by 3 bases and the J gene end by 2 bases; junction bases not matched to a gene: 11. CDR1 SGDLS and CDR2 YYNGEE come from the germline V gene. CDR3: CASSAGTRGVFTDTQYF. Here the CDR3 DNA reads TGTGCCAGCAGCGCCGGGACTAGGGGGGTATTCACAGATACGCAGTATTTT.

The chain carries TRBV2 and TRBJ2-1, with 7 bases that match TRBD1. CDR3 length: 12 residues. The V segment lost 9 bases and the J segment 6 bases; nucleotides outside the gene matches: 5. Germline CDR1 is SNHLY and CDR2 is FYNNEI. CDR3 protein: CARGDRSNEQFF. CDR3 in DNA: TGTGCCAGGGGGGACAGATCCAATGAGCAGTTCTTC. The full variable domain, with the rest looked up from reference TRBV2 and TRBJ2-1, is EPEVTQTPSHQVTQMGQEVILRCVPISNHLYFYWYRQILGQKVEFLVSFYNNEISEKSEIFDDQFSVERPDGSNFTLKIRSTKLEDSAMYFCARGDRSNEQFFGPGTRLTVL.

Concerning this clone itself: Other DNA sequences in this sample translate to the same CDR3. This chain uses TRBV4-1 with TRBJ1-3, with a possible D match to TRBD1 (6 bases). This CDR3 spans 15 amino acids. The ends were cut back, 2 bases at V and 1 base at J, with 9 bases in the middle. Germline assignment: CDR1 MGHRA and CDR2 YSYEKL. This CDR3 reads CASSQIQGSGNTIYF. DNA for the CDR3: TGCGCCAGCAGCCAAATACAGGGATCTGGAAACACCATATATTTT.

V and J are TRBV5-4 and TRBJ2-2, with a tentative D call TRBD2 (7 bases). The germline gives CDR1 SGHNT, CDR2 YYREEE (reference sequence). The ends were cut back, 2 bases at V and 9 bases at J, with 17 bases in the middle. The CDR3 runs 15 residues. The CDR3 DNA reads TGTGCCAGCAGCTTCGAGGGGGGGCCGAGTTGGGAGCTGTTTTTT. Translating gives CASSFEGGPSWELFF.

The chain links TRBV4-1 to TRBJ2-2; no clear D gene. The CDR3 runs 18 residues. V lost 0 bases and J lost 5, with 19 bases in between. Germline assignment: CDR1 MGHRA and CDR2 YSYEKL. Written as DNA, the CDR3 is TGCGCCAGCAGCCAAGATATAGACGGTCTCGTCGGGACCGGGGAGCTGTTTTTT. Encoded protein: CASSQDIDGLVGTGELFF.

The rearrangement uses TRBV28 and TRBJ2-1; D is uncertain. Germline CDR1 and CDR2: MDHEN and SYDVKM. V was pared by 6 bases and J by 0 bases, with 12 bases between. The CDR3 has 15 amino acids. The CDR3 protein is CASRQRTSSYNEQFF. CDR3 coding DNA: TGTGCCAGCAGACAACGTACGAGCTCCTACAATGAGCAGTTCTTC.

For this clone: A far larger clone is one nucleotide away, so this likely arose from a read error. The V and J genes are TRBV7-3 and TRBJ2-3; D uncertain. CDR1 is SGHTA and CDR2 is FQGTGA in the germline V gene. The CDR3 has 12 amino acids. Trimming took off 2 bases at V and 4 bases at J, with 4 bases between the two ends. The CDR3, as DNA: TGTGCCAGCAGCTTAGAGGCAGATACGCAGTATTTT. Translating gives CASSLEADTQYF.